This T cell receptor (beta chain) was recorded in a study of blood T cells in healthy people across ages. The V gene lost 1 base and the J gene lost 5 bases, with 18 bases spanning the gap. This CDR3 comprises 16 residues. CDR1 and CDR2 (germline): SGHTA, FQGNSA. As to this clonotype: A much larger clone sits a single nucleotide away, making a read error possible.

Then a second PCR, running roughly 6 to 12 cycles, was carried out with a sample-barcoded 5' primer and a J-beta primer mix. Each CDR3 protein is one row after TCRdb ran MiXCR on the 5' RACE reads. The sample has about a million distinct CDR3 sequences, approximately 50% seen once; the top ten hold roughly 23%. This sequence was found in a woman between 55 and 75 years old in good health. The material sequenced was blood. The V and J genes are TRBV7-2 and TRBJ2-7; D is tentatively TRBD1 or TRBD2 (5 bases each). The CDR3 reads CASSLVVGRSRNEQYF. CDR3 nucleotide sequence: TGTGCCAGCAGCTTAGTAGTGGGACGATCGAGGAACGAGCAGTACTTC.